This is a list of T cell receptor beta chains from one sample in a study of cytomegalovirus exposure and HLA in healthy donors. Libraries were prepared by immunoSEQ multiplex PCR; TCRdb keeps only in-frame clonotypes and omits some of them. The data contain 150,000 to 200,000 clones, around 87% of them singletons. Sequences were obtained from PBMCs. All receptors come from a woman in her twenties or thirties in good health and CMV-seronegative. CDR3s include the opening cysteine and the closing phenylalanine or tryptophan. A D gene is named only where the DNA matches it firmly. Size tells how often a clone was seen (once, few, many) or the class of an expanded clone, and some rows leave it out.

d_gene | j_gene | v_gene | abundance | CDR3nt | CDR3aa
- | TRBJ2-5 | TRBV19 | - | TGTGCCAGTAGTATAGGGGCAGGGGTTCGGGAGACCCAGTACTTC | CASSIGAGVRETQYF
- | TRBJ2-3 | TRBV5-1 | once | TGCGCCAGCAGCTTGGACGTAGGAGCAACAGATACGCAGTATTTT | CASSLDVGATDTQYF
TRBD1 | TRBJ2-7 | TRBV6-1 | few | TGTGCCAGCACCGGGACAGGGCTCGAGCAGTACTTC | CASTGTGLEQYF
TRBD2 | TRBJ2-3 | TRBV5-1 | - | TGCGCCAGCAGCTTTATAGCGGGGGGGGTCACAGATACGCAGTATTTT | CASSFIAGGVTDTQYF
TRBD1 | TRBJ2-3 | TRBV7-2 | - | TGTGCCAGCAGCCACGGGACAGAAGGAAGGAGATTAGATCCGGATACGCAGTATTTT | CASSHGTEGRRLDPDTQYF
- | TRBJ2-1 | TRBV7-9 | - | TGTGCCGCCCTAGCCGGGCCTAACTACAATGAGCAGTTCTTC | CAALAGPNYNEQFF
TRBD2 | TRBJ2-1 | TRBV7-9 | - | TGTGCCAGCAGCTTAGGGAGAAGTAGCGGGGAGCAGTTCTTC | CASSLGRSSGEQFF
- | TRBJ1-2 | TRBV5-6 | few | TGTGCCAGCAGCCCAGTAGGGGCCGCAGAGGCCAATGGCTACACCTTC | CASSPVGAAEANGYTF
- | TRBJ2-5 | TRBV30 | - | TGTGCCTGGAGTGTAGGCGGCAGCTCTGAGACCCAGTACTTC | CAWSVGGSSETQYF
- | TRBJ1-2 | TRBV27 | - | TGTGCCAGCAGTTTATCACAGGCCTCAGGCTACACCTTC | CASSLSQASGYTF
TRBD1 | TRBJ2-7 | TRBV10-1 | - | TGCGCCAGCCCCTGCCTGACAGGGATGTACGAGCAGTACTTC | CASPCLTGMYEQYF